This entry concerns a single TCR beta chain. Its specificity is unknown. The entirety of the isolated RNA underwent reverse transcription, so expressed TCRB transcripts were sequenced. TCRdb keeps only in-frame clones here, not all; method: immunoSEQ multiplex PCR. This table holds 53,000 or so clones, around 60% found once. The data derive from a study of beta chain features in type 1 diabetes. Study summary: In all, 107,917,701 sorted cells from all samples were analyzed. Study-level findings and limits: Shortening that was moderate but significant affected the TCRB CDR3s of Type 1 diabetes patients in all four CD4+ subsets. Sampled from patients, naive, central memory and Treg TCRB repertoires appeared more similar than those sampled from healthy donors. For type 1 diabetes patients, VDJ junctions showed fewer insertions and more deletions. Whether HLA type affects TCRB rearrangement stayed undetermined in the present work.

In germline, CDR1 is SGHRS, CDR2 YFSETQ. V was clipped by 3 bases and J by 8 bases; unmatched bases: 5. This CDR3 is 13 amino acids long. The TCR originated in a woman younger than 45 with type 1 diabetes. The specimen sequenced was stem cell memory CD4+ T cells from blood. V and J are TRBV5-1 and TRBJ1-2, with 9 bases matching TRBD1. This chain's CDR3 is CASSWGQGGGYTF. CDR3 DNA: TGCGCCAGCAGCTGGGGACAGGGAGGAGGCTACACCTTC.